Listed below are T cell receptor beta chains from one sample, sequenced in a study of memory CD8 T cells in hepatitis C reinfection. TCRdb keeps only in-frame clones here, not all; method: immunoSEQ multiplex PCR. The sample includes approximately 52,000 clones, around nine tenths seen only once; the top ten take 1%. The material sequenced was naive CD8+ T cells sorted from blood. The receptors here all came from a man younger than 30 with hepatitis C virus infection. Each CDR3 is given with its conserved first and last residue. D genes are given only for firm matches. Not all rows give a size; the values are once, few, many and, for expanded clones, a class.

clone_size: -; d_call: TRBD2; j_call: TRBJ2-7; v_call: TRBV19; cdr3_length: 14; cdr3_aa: CASSSGSPPYEQYF; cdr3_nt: TGTGCCAGTAGTAGCGGGAGTCCCCCCTACGAGCAGTACTTC
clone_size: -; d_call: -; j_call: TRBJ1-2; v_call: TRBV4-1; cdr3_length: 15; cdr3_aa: CASSQGTGLNYGYTF; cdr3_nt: TGCGCCAGCAGCCAAGGCACAGGGTTGAATTATGGCTACACCTTC
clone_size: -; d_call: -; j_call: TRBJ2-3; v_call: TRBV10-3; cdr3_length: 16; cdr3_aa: CAISESQGWFTDTQYF; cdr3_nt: TGTGCCATCAGTGAGTCTCAGGGGTGGTTCACAGATACGCAGTATTTT
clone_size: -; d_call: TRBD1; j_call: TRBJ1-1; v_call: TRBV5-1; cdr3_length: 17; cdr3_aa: CASSVGTGGELNTEAFF; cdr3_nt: TGCGCCAGCAGCGTCGGGACAGGGGGAGAATTGAACACTGAAGCTTTCTTT
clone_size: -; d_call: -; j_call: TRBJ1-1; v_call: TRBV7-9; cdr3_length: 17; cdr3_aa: CASSLGSAGLTGAEAFF; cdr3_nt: TGTGCCAGCAGCTTAGGATCCGCGGGCCTAACGGGAGCTGAAGCTTTCTTT
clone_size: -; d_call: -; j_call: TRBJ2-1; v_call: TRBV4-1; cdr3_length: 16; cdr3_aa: CASSQDPAGTYNEQFF; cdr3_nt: TGCGCCAGCAGCCAAGATCCCGCGGGAACCTACAATGAGCAGTTCTTC
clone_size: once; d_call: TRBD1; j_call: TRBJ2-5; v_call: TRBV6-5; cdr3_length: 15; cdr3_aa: CASSSDRVGWETQYF; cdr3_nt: TGTGCCAGCAGCAGCGACAGGGTAGGATGGGAGACCCAGTACTTC
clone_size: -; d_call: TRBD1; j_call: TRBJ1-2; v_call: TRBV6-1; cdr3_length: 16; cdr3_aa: CASSGGQGASNYGYTF; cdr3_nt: TGTGCCAGCAGTGGGGGACAGGGGGCCTCTAACTATGGCTACACCTTC
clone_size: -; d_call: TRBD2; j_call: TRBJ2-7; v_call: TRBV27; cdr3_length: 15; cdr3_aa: CASSLSGEGFYEQYF; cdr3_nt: TGTGCCAGCAGCCTTAGCGGGGAGGGTTTCTACGAGCAGTACTTC
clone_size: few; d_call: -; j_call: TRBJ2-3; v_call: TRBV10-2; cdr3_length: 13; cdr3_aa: CASSIDSGGTQYF; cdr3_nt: TGCGCCAGCAGTATAGATAGCGGTGGGACGCAGTATTTT
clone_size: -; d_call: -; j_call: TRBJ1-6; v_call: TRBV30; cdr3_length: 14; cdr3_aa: CAWSVRGGNSPLHF; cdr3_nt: TGTGCCTGGAGTGTACGCGGGGGAAATTCACCCCTCCACTTT
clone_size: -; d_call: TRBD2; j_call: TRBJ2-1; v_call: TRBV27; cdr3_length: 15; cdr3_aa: CASSLLGEGKDEQFF; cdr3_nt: TGTGCCAGCAGTTTATTGGGGGAGGGGAAGGATGAGCAGTTCTTC
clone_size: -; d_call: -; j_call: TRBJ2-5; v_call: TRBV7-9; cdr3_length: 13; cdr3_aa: CASSLADLETQYF; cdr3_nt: TGTGCCAGCAGCTTAGCGGACTTGGAGACCCAGTACTTC
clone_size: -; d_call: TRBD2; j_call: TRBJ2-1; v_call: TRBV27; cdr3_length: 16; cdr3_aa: CASSTTSGASYNEQFF; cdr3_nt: TGTGCCAGCAGTACGACTAGCGGGGCCTCCTACAATGAGCAGTTCTTC
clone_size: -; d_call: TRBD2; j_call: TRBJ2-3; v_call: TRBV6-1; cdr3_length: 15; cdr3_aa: CASSFTSGGADTQYF; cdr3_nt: TGTGCCAGCAGCTTTACTAGCGGGGGGGCAGATACGCAGTATTTT
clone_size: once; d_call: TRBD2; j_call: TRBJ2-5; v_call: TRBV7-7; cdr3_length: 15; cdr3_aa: CASSSLRRGEETQYF; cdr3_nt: TGTGCTAGCAGCTCCCTTAGACGGGGGGAAGAGACCCAGTACTTC
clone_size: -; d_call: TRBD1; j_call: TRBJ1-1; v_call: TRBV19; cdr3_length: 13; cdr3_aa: CATVDRGSAEAFF; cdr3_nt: TGTGCCACCGTTGACAGGGGATCTGCTGAAGCTTTCTTT
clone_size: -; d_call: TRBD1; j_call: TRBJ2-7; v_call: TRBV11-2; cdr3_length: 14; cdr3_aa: CASSSTTGDHEQYF; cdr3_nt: TGTGCCAGCAGTTCCACGACAGGGGACCACGAGCAGTACTTC
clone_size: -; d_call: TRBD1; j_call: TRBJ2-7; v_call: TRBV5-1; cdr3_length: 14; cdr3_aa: CASSLWGQSYEQYF; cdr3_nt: TGCGCCAGCAGCTTGTGGGGACAGTCCTACGAGCAGTACTTC
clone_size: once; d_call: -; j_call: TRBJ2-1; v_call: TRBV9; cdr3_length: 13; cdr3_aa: CASSVDGSNEQFF; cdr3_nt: TGTGCCAGCAGCGTAGATGGGAGCAATGAGCAGTTCTTC
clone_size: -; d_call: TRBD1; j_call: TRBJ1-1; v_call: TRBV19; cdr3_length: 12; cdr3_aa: CASSTGQIEAFF; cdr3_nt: TGTGCCAGTAGCACGGGACAGATTGAAGCTTTCTTT
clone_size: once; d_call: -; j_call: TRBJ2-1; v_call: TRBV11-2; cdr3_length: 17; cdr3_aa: CASSRWMVADSYNEQFF; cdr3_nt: TGTGCCAGCAGCCGTTGGATGGTAGCGGACTCCTACAATGAGCAGTTCTTC
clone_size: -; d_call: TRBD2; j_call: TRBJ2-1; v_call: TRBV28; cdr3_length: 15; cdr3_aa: CASRPGGGRDNEQFF; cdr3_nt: TGTGCCAGCAGGCCAGGAGGCGGGAGGGACAATGAGCAGTTCTTC
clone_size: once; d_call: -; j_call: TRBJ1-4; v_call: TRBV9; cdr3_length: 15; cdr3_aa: CASSPGEVQGEKLFF; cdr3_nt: TGTGCCAGCAGCCCCGGGGAGGTCCAGGGTGAAAAACTGTTTTTT
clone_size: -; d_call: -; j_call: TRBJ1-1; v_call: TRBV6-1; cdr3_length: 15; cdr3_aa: CASSEVAGANTEAFF; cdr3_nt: TGTGCCAGCAGTGAAGTGGCGGGGGCGAACACTGAAGCTTTCTTT
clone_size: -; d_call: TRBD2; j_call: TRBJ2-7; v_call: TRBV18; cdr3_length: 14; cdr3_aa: CASSPGTSGYEQYF; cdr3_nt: TGTGCCAGCTCACCCGGGACTAGCGGATACGAGCAGTACTTC
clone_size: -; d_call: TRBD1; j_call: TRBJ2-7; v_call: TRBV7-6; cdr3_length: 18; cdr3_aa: CASSLEWGSRDSSYEQYF; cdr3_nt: TGTGCCAGCAGCTTAGAGTGGGGAAGCCGGGACAGCTCCTACGAGCAGTACTTC
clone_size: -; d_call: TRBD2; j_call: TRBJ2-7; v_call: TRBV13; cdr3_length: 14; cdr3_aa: CASSLSGRAYEQYF; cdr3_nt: TGTGCCAGCAGCCTTAGCGGGAGGGCCTACGAGCAGTACTTC
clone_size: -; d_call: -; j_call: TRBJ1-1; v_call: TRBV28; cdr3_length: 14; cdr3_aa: CASSSRGGDTEAFF; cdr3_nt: TGTGCCAGCAGTTCAAGAGGCGGAGACACTGAAGCTTTCTTT
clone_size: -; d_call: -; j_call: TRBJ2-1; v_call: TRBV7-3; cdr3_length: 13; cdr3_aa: CASSLDSYNEQFF; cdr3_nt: TGTGCCAGCAGCTTAGATAGTTACAATGAGCAGTTCTTC
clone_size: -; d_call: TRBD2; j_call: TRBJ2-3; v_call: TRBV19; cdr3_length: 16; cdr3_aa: CASSLSPLADTDTQYF; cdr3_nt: TGTGCCAGTAGTCTATCCCCACTAGCGGACACAGATACGCAGTATTTT
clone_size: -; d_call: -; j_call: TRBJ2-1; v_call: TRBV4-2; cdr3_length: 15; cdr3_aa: CASSQEVGIPNEQFF; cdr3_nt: TGTGCCAGCAGCCAAGAAGTGGGCATCCCTAATGAGCAGTTCTTC
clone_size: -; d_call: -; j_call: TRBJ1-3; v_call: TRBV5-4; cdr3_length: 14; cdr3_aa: CASSSQTAGNTIYF; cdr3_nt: TGTGCCAGCAGCTCGCAGACAGCAGGAAACACCATATATTTT
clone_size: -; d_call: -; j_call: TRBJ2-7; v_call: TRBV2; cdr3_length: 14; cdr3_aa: CASSAPPGSYEQYF; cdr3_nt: TGTGCCAGCAGTGCCCCTCCCGGCTCCTACGAGCAGTACTTC
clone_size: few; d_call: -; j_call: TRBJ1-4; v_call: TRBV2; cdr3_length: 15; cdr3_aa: CASTPPGAEGEKLFF; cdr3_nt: TGTGCCAGCACCCCCCCAGGGGCCGAAGGGGAAAAACTGTTTTTT
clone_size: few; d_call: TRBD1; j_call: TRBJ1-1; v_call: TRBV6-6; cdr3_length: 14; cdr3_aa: CASRSGQVVTEAFF; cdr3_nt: TGTGCCAGCAGATCCGGACAGGTGGTTACTGAAGCTTTCTTT
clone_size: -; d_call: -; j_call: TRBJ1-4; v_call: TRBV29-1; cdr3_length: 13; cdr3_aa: CSALLATNEKLFF; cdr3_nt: TGCAGCGCCCTTCTTGCAACTAATGAAAAACTGTTTTTT
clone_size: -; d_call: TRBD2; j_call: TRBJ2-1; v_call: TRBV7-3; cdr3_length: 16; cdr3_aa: CASSLRGGGTYNEQFF; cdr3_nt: TGTGCCAGCAGCTTAAGGGGGGGAGGGACCTACAATGAGCAGTTCTTC
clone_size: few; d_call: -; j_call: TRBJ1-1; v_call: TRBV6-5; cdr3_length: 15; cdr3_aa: CASSYEGGMNTEAFF; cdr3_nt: TGTGCCAGCAGTTACGAGGGAGGGATGAACACTGAAGCTTTCTTT
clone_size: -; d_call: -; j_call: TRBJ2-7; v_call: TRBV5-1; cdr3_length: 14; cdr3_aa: CASSLRDRGAEQYF; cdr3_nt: TGCGCCAGCAGCTTGCGGGACCGGGGGGCCGAGCAGTACTTC
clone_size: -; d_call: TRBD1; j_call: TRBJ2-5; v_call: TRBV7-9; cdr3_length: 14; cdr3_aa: CASSRLQGVKTQYF; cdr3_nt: TGTGCCAGCAGCCGCCTGCAGGGGGTGAAGACCCAGTACTTC
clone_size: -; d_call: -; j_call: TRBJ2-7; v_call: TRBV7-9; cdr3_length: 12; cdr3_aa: CASSSIDYEQYF; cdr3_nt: TGTGCCAGCAGCTCTATAGACTACGAGCAGTACTTC
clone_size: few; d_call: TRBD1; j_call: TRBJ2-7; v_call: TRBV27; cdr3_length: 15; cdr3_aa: CASSSDGTGFYEQYF; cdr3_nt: TGTGCCAGCAGTTCCGACGGGACAGGGTTCTACGAGCAGTACTTC
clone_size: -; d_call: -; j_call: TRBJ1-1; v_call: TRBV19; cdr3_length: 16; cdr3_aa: CASSIAWGARNTEAFF; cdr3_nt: TGTGCCAGTAGTATAGCTTGGGGCGCCAGAAACACTGAAGCTTTCTTT
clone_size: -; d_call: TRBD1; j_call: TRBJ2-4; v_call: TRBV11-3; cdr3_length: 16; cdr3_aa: CASSPWTGKAKNIQYF; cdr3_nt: TGTGCCAGCAGCCCCTGGACAGGGAAGGCCAAAAACATTCAGTACTTC
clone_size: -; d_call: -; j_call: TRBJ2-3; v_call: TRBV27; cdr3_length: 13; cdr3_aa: CASSWLHSHTQYF; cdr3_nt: TGTGCCAGCAGTTGGCTACACAGCCATACGCAGTATTTT